This entry lists 13 T cell receptor beta chains sequenced from one sample in a study of blood T cells in healthy people across ages. Sample-barcoded 5' priming and a J-beta primer mix drove a second PCR of roughly 7 to 11 cycles. One entry per CDR3 protein results from TCRdb running MiXCR on the 5' RACE reads. The sample shows 800,000 to 1,000,000 distinct CDR3 sequences, around 48% of them seen only once. The sequenced material came from blood. These receptors all stem from a man aged 25 to 40 in good health.

This clonotype has ten or more counts. The chain is built from TRBV29-1 and TRBJ1-1; D is possibly TRBD1 (5 bases). Trimming left V 2 bases short and J 1 base short, with 8 bases between. From germline, CDR1 is SQVTM and CDR2 ANQGSEA. This CDR3 is 13 amino acids long. Written as DNA, the CDR3 is TGCAGCGTTGAATGGCAGGGGAACACTGAAGCTTTCTTT. Protein product: CSVEWQGNTEAFF.

The chain uses TRBV29-1 and TRBJ2-7, with unresolved D. The CDR3 sequence is 13 residues long. Germline loops: CDR1 SQVTM, CDR2 ANQGSEA. Trimming left V 1 base short and J 2 bases short, with 9 bases between. CDR3 protein: CSVEGGRTYEQYF. The CDR3 DNA is TGCAGCGTTGAAGGAGGCCGGACCTACGAGCAGTACTTC.

Regarding this clonotype: One end of the junction varies from germline; a read error may be responsible. The V and J genes are TRBV6-1 and TRBJ1-6; D is undetermined. The CDR3 has 13 amino acids. Germline V lookup: CDR1 MNHNS, CDR2 SASEGT. The CDR3 nucleotides read TGTGCCAGCGGTGAACGCGGTAATTCACCCCTCCACTTT. Amino acid sequence: CASGERGNSPLHF.

V and J are TRBV12-3 or TRBV12-4 and TRBJ2-3, with 13 bases identical to TRBD2. The CDR3 totals 16 residues. Trimming cost V 4 bases and J 0 bases; bases outside gene matches: 1. CDR3 DNA sequence: TGTGCCAGCAGTTCGACTAGCGGGAGGAGCACAGATACGCAGTATTTT. Its protein is CASSSTSGRSTDTQYF.

The sample holds a few counts of this clonotype. The chain has TRBV12-3 or TRBV12-4 and TRBJ2-1, with 7 positions matching TRBD1. V lost 5 bases to trimming and J lost 7 bases; unmatched junction nucleotides: 8. This CDR3 comprises 14 residues. The CDR3 region is CASSVRGLWNEQFF. Here the CDR3 DNA reads TGTGCCAGCAGTGTCAGGGGGTTATGGAATGAGCAGTTCTTC.

The sample holds a few counts of this clonotype. J is TRBJ2-1 and V is TRBV10-3; 10 bases fit TRBD2. Germline V gives CDR1 ENHRY, CDR2 SYGVKD. This CDR3 has 14 amino acids. Losses at the gene ends were 3 bases for V and 10 bases for J; bases not matched to a gene: 6. The DNA of the CDR3 is TGTGCCATCAGTGAATGGACTAGCGGTAGCGAGCAGTTCTTC. It encodes CAISEWTSGSEQFF.

The rearrangement joins TRBV10-3 to TRBJ2-5, with 10 nucleotides matching TRBD2. The CDR3 is 16 residues long. V was pared by 4 bases and J by 1 base, with 6 bases of the junction left unmatched. The germline V gene encodes CDR1 ENHRY and CDR2 SYGVKD. Here the CDR3 DNA reads TGTGCCATCAGTGGTAAACTAGCGGGGAGCCAAGAGACCCAGTACTTC. Encoded protein: CAISGKLAGSQETQYF.

This chain connects TRBV6-1 to TRBJ1-1; a possible D gene is TRBD1 (5 bases). The CDR3 extends over 14 amino acids. Germline CDR1 MNHNS, CDR2 SASEGT. The ends were cut back, 2 bases at V and 8 bases at J, with 15 bases in the middle. The CDR3 sequence is CASSERGREIEAFF. The CDR3 region has the DNA TGTGCCAGCAGTGAAAGAGGCAGGGAAATAGAAGCTTTCTTT.

The chain carries TRBV21-1 and TRBJ2-5. TRBV21-1 constitutes a pseudogene. CDR3 length equals 12 residues. The CDR3 protein is CASSKAVNEQYF. DNA of the CDR3: TGTGCCAGCAGCAAAGCGGTTAATGAGCAGTACTTC.

This clonotype was counted a single time. This chain links TRBV4-1 with TRBJ2-7; tentative D call: TRBD2 (6 bases). V lost 4 bases and J 2 bases, leaving 21 bases between the germline ends. This CDR3 has 17 amino acids. Germline V lookup: CDR1 MGHRA, CDR2 YSYEKL. The CDR3 sequence is CASSLSEGGEVPYEQYF. The DNA of the CDR3 is TGCGCCAGCAGCCTGTCCGAAGGCGGGGAGGTTCCCTACGAGCAGTACTTC.

This clonotype appeared a few times. The chain has TRBV24-1 and TRBJ2-3; 11 positions match TRBD1. This CDR3 is built from 16 residues. Germline CDR1 reads KGHDR; CDR2 reads SFDVKD. The V and J ends lost 3 bases and 7 bases, in that order; junction bases with no gene match: 8. CDR3 in DNA: TGTGCCACCAGTGATCCGGGACAGGGGGGGGTGAATACGCAGTATTTT. Translating it yields CATSDPGQGGVNTQYF.

The chain links TRBV4-3 to TRBJ1-1, with 8 bases matching TRBD1. The length of the CDR3 is 15 residues. Germline values: CDR1 LGHNA, CDR2 YSLEER. V lost 3 bases and J lost 4; bases outside the gene matches: 7. The DNA for the CDR3 is TGCGCCAGCAGCCAGCTGGTCACAGGGGGCACTGAAGCTTTCTTT. Encoded protein: CASSQLVTGGTEAFF.

The chain employs TRBV20-1 and TRBJ2-3; 9 nucleotides agree with TRBD2. The CDR3 is 15 residues long. V shed 6 bases, J shed 4 bases, and the junction held 11 bases outside the gene matches. Germline values: CDR1 DFQATT, CDR2 SNEGSKA (reference sequence). The CDR3 sequence is CSARGLATTPDTQYF. CDR3 nucleotide sequence: TGCAGTGCCCGCGGACTAGCGACAACACCAGATACGCAGTATTTT.